This TCR beta chain is drawn from a study of T cell responses to AZD1222 COVID-19 vaccine (TCRdb year 2021). Broadly, across the study: A total of approximately 230 trial participants underwent TCR sequencing, of whom 200 to 220 received two doses of AZD1222 and about 25 received two doses of the MenACWY control vaccine. Trial participants were enrolled into age subgroups of 18-55, 56-69 and 70-plus years, which contained approximately 150, 28 and 58 TCR-sequenced participants, respectively.

The CDR3 regions of human TCRbeta chains were analyzed by immunosequencing. Per the original workflow: TCRs in the repertoires were matched against a reference library of SARS-CoV-2-specific TCRs that had been generated with the MIRA antigen-specificity platform. Breadth meant the fraction of unique TCRs that were SARS-CoV-2-associated, whereas depth meant the fraction of total T cells that were SARS-CoV-2-associated. Using the MIRA data, each spike-specific TCR was assigned both to the spike region to which the TCR was reactive and to a CD4 or CD8 class. Log10-transformed breadth and depth values were compared by one-way ANOVA with Sidak's multiple comparisons tests. Held by TCRdb, this immuneACCESS table contains in-frame sequences only and omits some clones. Under half of the omission traces to an unresolved V gene where checked; the cause of the rest is unknown. V and J calls and clone size are copied from that table; D and trimming were computed from the DNA. This sample is represented by 120,000 to 150,000 clones; about 91% of them were singletons. The ten biggest clones cover about 3.4% of the sample.

Notes on this clone: No cognate antigen has been identified for it. One base away there is no much larger clone; base qualities are not given.

The time point label of this sample denotes: baseline before first vaccination. The treatment or condition tag for this specimen amounts to: meningococcal conjugate vaccine given as trial control. Samples from vaccinated people were obtained from the UK trials COV001 and COV002, which included a single-blind randomized controlled phase 2/3 trial of AZD1222 (ChAdOx1 nCoV-19) in healthy adults. For TCRbeta chain sequencing, PBMC samples were collected from trial participants at day 0 and at day 28 after the second dose. CDR1 SNHLY and CDR2 FYNNEI were looked up in the germline V gene. Its CDR3 holds 15 amino acids, cysteine through phenylalanine. The read is trimmed to its CDR3 DNA, 45 bases read in frame from base 1. Relative to germline, V is missing 8 bases and J is missing 6 bases, with 11 bases of the junction outside any gene match. General conclusions and limits of the study: Reportedly, close to half of the unique spike-specific TCRs recognized epitopes lying outside the regions that are mutated in the B.1.351 and B.1.1.7 variants. Participants were mostly white British and included more females than males, and it was suggested by the authors that clonal diversity may have been underestimated. In the small 56-69-year group, the increase in depth fell short of significance, most likely because of low power. The whole spike protein was spanned by vaccine-associated CD4 TCRs, and dominant responses were seen in regions 160-218 and 743-854. Because no day 14 peak-response samples were available, repertoires were characterized only after the peak T cell response. Conclusions about previously exposed vaccinees are limited, since just 6 or 7 AZD1222 recipients were seropositive for SARS-CoV-2 at baseline. A significant rise in spike-specific TCR breadth and depth was observed after two AZD1222 doses relative to day 0 and relative to MenACWY recipients.

This specimen consisted of peripheral blood, obtained on day 0 of MenACWY control vaccination. The sequence was collected from an adult in good health. Rearrangement joined TRBV2 to TRBJ2-2; TRBD1 agrees with 8 junctional bases. The DNA reads as follows: TGTGCCAGCGGTTACCAAGGACAGGGATCCGGGGAGCTGTTTTTT. The resulting protein is CASGYQGQGSGELFF.